This paragraph reports one TCR beta chain. Trimming removed 4 bases from V and 6 bases from J, with 14 bases in between. This CDR3 contains 13 residues. CDR1 is SGHTS, CDR2 YDEGEE, per germline. The sample originates from a study of blood T cell repertoires in COVID-19. Study context: The United States, Italy and Spain supplied acute and convalescent COVID-19 samples.

Assay used: immunoSEQ multiplex PCR; TCRdb lists only in-frame clones, some missing. The repertoire includes 150,000 to 200,000 clones, 79% of them detected once, and almost 6% sits in the top ten. Followed over time, Seattle patients had been enrolled while infection was active. The J gene is TRBJ2-7, the V gene TRBV5-8; D call uncertain. Sequencing was performed on peripheral blood. The TCR sequence derives from a middle-aged woman with COVID-19, enrolled during active disease. CDR3 sequence (DNA): TGTGCCAGCAGCCACGACACGAAGACCGAGCAGTACTTC. It specifies CASSHDTKTEQYF.